Below are 21 T cell receptor beta chains sequenced from a single sample in a study of cytomegalovirus exposure and HLA in healthy donors. Generated by immunoSEQ multiplex PCR, the TCRdb table keeps only in-frame clones and is missing some. In the table there are more than 95,000 clones, about 96% of which are singletons. Sample: PBMCs. All receptors come from a man aged 18 to 35 in good health and CMV-seronegative.

V gene TRBV27 combines with J gene TRBJ2-3; 8 positions agree with TRBD2. From germline, CDR1 is MNHEY and CDR2 SMNVEV (reference sequence). This CDR3 contains 17 residues. V gave up 6 bases and J gave up 4 bases; unmatched junction bases: 15. CDR3 sequence reads: CASRQRLARITPDTQYF. In nucleotides, the CDR3 is TGTGCCAGCAGACAGCGACTAGCGAGAATTACCCCAGATACGCAGTATTTT.

This chain joins TRBV30 and TRBJ1-2; 10 nucleotides match TRBD1. V trimming: 0 bases; J trimming: 5 bases; junction bases outside the gene matches: 6. CDR3 length equals 15 residues. In germline, CDR1 is GTSNPN, CDR2 SVGIG (reference sequence). CDR3 nucleotide sequence: TGTGCCTGGAGTGTACGGGGGACAGGGGAGTATGGCTACACCTTC. Protein product: CAWSVRGTGEYGYTF.

This clone has a handful of counts. V usage is TRBV4-1 and J usage is TRBJ2-7; 7 bases align to TRBD2. The germline gives CDR1 MGHRA, CDR2 YSYEKL. V shed 0 bases, J shed 6 bases, and the junction held 11 bases outside the gene matches. This CDR3 comprises 16 residues. The CDR3 region has the DNA TGCGCCAGCAGCCAAGATATGGCGGGAGTACTCGGCGAGCAGTACTTC. This gives the protein CASSQDMAGVLGEQYF.

This chain connects TRBV11-2 to TRBJ2-1; D is possibly TRBD1 (6 bases). Per the germline V gene, CDR1 is SGHAT and CDR2 is FQNNGV. Trimming took off 5 bases at V and 8 bases at J, with 10 bases between the two ends. The CDR3 length is 12 residues. The CDR3 nucleotides are TGTGCCAGCAGCCCAGGGGCAGATGAGCAGTTCTTC. Translating it yields CASSPGADEQFF.

J is TRBJ2-5 and V is TRBV29-1; 9 nucleotides agree with TRBD1. The V segment lost 1 base and the J segment 5 bases; nucleotides outside the gene matches: 8. Germline V gene data show CDR1 as SQVTM and CDR2 as ANQGSEA. This CDR3 is built from 15 residues. This chain's CDR3 is CSVEGADRGGETQYF. The CDR3 nucleotides are TGCAGCGTTGAAGGCGCCGACAGGGGGGGCGAGACCCAGTACTTC.

This clone was seen a single time. The J gene is TRBJ2-2, the V gene TRBV5-4; D is unresolved. The CDR3 has 12 residues. Germline lookup yields CDR1 SGHNT and CDR2 YYREEE (reference sequence). V was pared by 2 bases and J by 7 bases, with 6 bases between. The CDR3 nucleotides read TGTGCCAGCAGCTTCGGCGGCGGGGAGCTGTTTTTT. Protein product: CASSFGGGELFF.

This clone appeared a few times. The V call is TRBV29-1, the J call TRBJ1-5; D perhaps matches TRBD1 (5 bases). V lost 4 bases to trimming and J lost 6 bases, with 13 bases between them. CDR1 SQVTM and CDR2 ANQGSEA come from the germline V gene. The CDR3 has 13 amino acids. CDR3 region: CSVGSGLGQPQHF. In nucleotides, the CDR3 is TGCAGCGTTGGATCAGGGCTTGGTCAGCCCCAGCATTTT.

In this sample, this clone turned up once. V and J are TRBV30 and TRBJ2-5, with 8 nucleotides matching TRBD1. The trim removed 2 bases at V and 4 bases at J, leaving 6 bases unmatched. Per the germline V gene, CDR1 is GTSNPN and CDR2 is SVGIG (reference sequence). This CDR3 contains 14 residues. The CDR3 bases are TGTGCCTGGAGTTCCAGGGGGCGCAGAGAGACCCAGTACTTC. Its protein is CAWSSRGRRETQYF.

V is TRBV29-1 and J is TRBJ2-1, with D perhaps matching TRBD2 (5 bases). CDR3 size: 11 residues. The V gene lost 4 bases and the J gene lost 7 bases, with 8 bases spanning the gap. Per the germline V gene, CDR1 is SQVTM and CDR2 is ANQGSEA. Written as DNA, the CDR3 is TGCAGCGTTGGGAGAGGGAATGAGCAGTTCTTC. This translates into CSVGRGNEQFF.

The table lists this clone with a count of one. The CDR3 DNA reads as TGTGCCAGCAGCGTCGGGGGCGGGGGAGGCTACACCTTC. As protein: CASSVGGGGGYTF. The rearrangement joins TRBV9 to TRBJ1-2; D is possibly TRBD1 (6 bases). The CDR3 spans 13 residues. Trimming stripped 2 bases from V and 8 bases from J, with 13 bases between. Germline CDR1 SGDLS, CDR2 YYNGEE. Full variable domain (missing parts from reference TRBV9 and TRBJ1-2): DSGVTQTPKHLITATGQRVTLRCSPRSGDLSVYWYQQSLDQGLQFLIQYYNGEERAKGNILERFSAQQFPDLHSELNLSSLELGDSALYFCASSVGGGGGYTFGSGTRLTVV.

V usage is TRBV5-1 and J usage is TRBJ1-1, with 8 bases identical to TRBD1. The CDR3 sequence is 14 residues long. The germline V gene has CDR1 SGHRS and CDR2 YFSETQ. V shed 4 bases, J shed 5 bases, and the junction held 7 bases outside the gene matches. This chain's CDR3 is CASSEQGGETEAFF. CDR3 in DNA: TGCGCCAGCAGCGAACAGGGGGGCGAGACTGAAGCTTTCTTT. Drawing the rest from reference TRBV5-1 and TRBJ1-1, the complete variable domain is KAGVTQTPRYLIKTRGQQVTLSCSPISGHRSVSWYQQTPGQGLQFLFEYFSETQRNKGNFPGRFSGRQFSNSRSEMNVSTLELGDSALYLCASSEQGGETEAFFGQGTRLTVV.

This rearrangement joins TRBV4-3 to TRBJ1-3; tentative D call: TRBD1 (6 bases). Trimming removed 4 bases from V and 0 bases from J, with 10 bases in between. The CDR3 has 15 amino acids. Germline V CDR1 and CDR2: LGHNA, YSLEER. The CDR3 loop is CASSRRQDSGNTIYF. The DNA of the CDR3 is TGCGCCAGCAGCCGGAGACAGGACTCTGGAAACACCATATATTTT.

The sample holds one count of this clone. The genes are TRBV21-1 and TRBJ1-2; TRBD1, the D gene given by the table, was not confirmed from the DNA. TRBV21-1 is a pseudogene segment. The CDR3 runs to 10 residues. CDR3 region: CASRRTGAYF. CDR3 bases: TGTGCCAGCAGAAGGACAGGGGCTTACTTC.

The V gene is TRBV21-1, the J gene TRBJ2-7; the table calls TRBD1, which could not be checked here. TRBV21-1 is deemed a pseudogene. CDR3 length: 14 amino acids. The CDR3, as DNA: TGTGCAAGCAACATTACAGGGGTGCACTACGAGCAGTACTTC. This translates into CASNITGVHYEQYF.

This clone was detected only a few times. This sequence joins TRBV9 and TRBJ1-1; unclear D gene. V lost 0 bases to trimming and J lost 1 base, with 4 bases between them. The CDR3 extends over 13 amino acids. CDR1 is SGDLS and CDR2 is YYNGEE in the germline V gene. Here the CDR3 reads CASSVAGNTEAFF. CDR3 DNA sequence: TGTGCCAGCAGCGTAGCCGGGAACACTGAAGCTTTCTTT.

This sequence joins TRBV4-2 and TRBJ2-1; D might be TRBD2 (6 bases). Per the germline V gene, CDR1 is LGHNA and CDR2 is YNFKEQ. The V end lost 0 bases, the J end lost 0 bases, and 12 bases lay between the germline ends. This CDR3 region has 17 residues. CDR3 sequence: CASSQDWGESSYNEQFF. The CDR3 coding sequence is TGTGCCAGCAGCCAAGATTGGGGGGAGAGCTCCTACAATGAGCAGTTCTTC.

The chain carries TRBV11-2 and TRBJ2-3; 10 bases map to TRBD2. Trimming removed 5 bases from V and 5 bases from J; junction bases left unmatched: 7. The CDR3 is 15 amino acids. Germline lookup yields CDR1 SGHAT and CDR2 FQNNGV. The CDR3 loop is CASSRTSGRVDTQYF. The CDR3 DNA sequence: TGTGCCAGCAGCCGAACGAGCGGGAGGGTAGATACGCAGTATTTT. Full variable domain (outside the CDR3, taken from reference TRBV11-2 and TRBJ2-3): EAGVAQSPRYKIIEKRQSVAFWCNPISGHATLYWYQQILGQGPKLLIQFQNNGVVDDSQLPKDRFSAERLKGVDSTLKIQPAKLEDSAVYLCASSRTSGRVDTQYFGPGTRLTVL.

V is TRBV5-4 and J is TRBJ1-2, with D possibly matching TRBD1 (6 bases). Trimming left V 3 bases short and J 2 bases short, with 11 bases between. CDR1 and CDR2 from the germline V gene are SGHNT and YYREEE (reference sequence). There are 14 residues in the CDR3. The CDR3 loop reads CASSSRQGNYGYTF. CDR3 bases: TGTGCCAGCAGCTCGAGGCAGGGGAACTATGGCTACACCTTC. The full variable domain, in which reference TRBV5-4 and TRBJ1-2 provide the parts outside the CDR3, is ETGVTQSPTHLIKTRGQQVTLRCSSQSGHNTVSWYQQALGQGPQFIFQYYREEENGRGNFPPRFSGLQFPNYSSELNVNALELDDSALYLCASSSRQGNYGYTFGSGTRLTVV.

CDR3: CASSSGLLKADTQYF. The CDR3 region has the DNA TGTGCCAGCAGCTCGGGACTACTCAAGGCAGATACGCAGTATTTT. The gene calls are TRBV7-3 and TRBJ2-3; 7 bases line up with TRBD2. The CDR3 totals 15 residues. The V segment lost 4 bases and the J segment 4 bases; nucleotides outside the gene matches: 8. Per the germline V gene, CDR1 is SGHTA and CDR2 is FQGTGA.

The J gene is TRBJ2-1, the V gene TRBV9; a possible D gene is TRBD2 (5 bases). The CDR3 consists of 14 residues. Germline V gene lookup returns CDR1 SGDLS and CDR2 YYNGEE. V dropped 3 bases and J dropped 7 bases, with 14 bases sitting between them. This chain's CDR3 is CASSELGTGNEQFF. For the CDR3, the DNA is TGTGCCAGCAGCGAGCTGGGAACGGGAAATGAGCAGTTCTTC.

The V and J genes are TRBV9 and TRBJ1-2; perhaps TRBD1 as D (6 bases). The V and J ends lost 0 bases and 6 bases respectively, with 12 bases between them. The CDR3 runs to 14 residues. Germline assignment: CDR1 SGDLS and CDR2 YYNGEE. The CDR3 protein is CASSVEDREHGYTF. For the CDR3, the DNA is TGTGCCAGCAGCGTAGAGGACAGAGAACATGGCTACACCTTC.